This TCR beta chain was sequenced for a study of CD8 T cells in Susac syndrome. Study summary: The Susac syndrome patients that were sequenced included over 5 with active disease and fewer than 10 in remission. Study conclusions and caveats: Among active patients and in TEMRA cells, CD8+ clonal expansion in Susac reached its peak.

Germline V gene lookup returns CDR1 LNHNV and CDR2 YYDKDF (reference sequence). The CDR3 has 17 amino acids. Trimming left V 0 bases short and J 0 bases short, with 9 bases between. With random hexamers, reverse transcription was performed on about 0.5 to 1 ug of RNA. In TCRdb, the immunoSEQ multiplex PCR reads were re-called with MiXCR into one record per CDR3 protein. The table has about 120,000 distinct CDR3 sequences, more than 90% seen once; the top ten hold approximately 0.2%. Turning to this clonotype: Its antigen is unidentified.

The TCR originated in a human donor with Susac syndrome. V and J are TRBV15 and TRBJ1-6; no reliable D call. The sequenced sample consisted of CD8+ T cells from PBMCs. The CDR3 DNA reads as TGTGCCACCAGCAGAGATCTTGCGGGCTCCTATAATTCACCCCTCCACTTT. Its protein is CATSRDLAGSYNSPLHF.